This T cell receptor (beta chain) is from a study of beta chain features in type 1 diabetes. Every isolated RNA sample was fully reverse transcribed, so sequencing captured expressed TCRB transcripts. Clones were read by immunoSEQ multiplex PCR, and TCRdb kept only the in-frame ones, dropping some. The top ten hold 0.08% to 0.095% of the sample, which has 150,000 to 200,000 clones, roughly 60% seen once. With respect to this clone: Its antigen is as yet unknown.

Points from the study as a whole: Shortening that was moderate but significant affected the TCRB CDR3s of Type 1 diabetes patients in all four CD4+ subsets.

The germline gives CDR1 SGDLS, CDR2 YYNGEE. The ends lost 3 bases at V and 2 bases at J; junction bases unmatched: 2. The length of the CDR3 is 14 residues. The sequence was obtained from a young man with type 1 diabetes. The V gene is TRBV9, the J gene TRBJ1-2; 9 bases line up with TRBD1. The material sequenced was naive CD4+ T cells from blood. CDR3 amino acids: CASSAGTGNYGYTF. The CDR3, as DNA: TGTGCCAGCAGCGCCGGGACAGGGAACTATGGCTACACCTTC.